One sample yielded the 14 T cell receptor beta chains listed below, sequenced in a study of blood T cell repertoires in COVID-19. Measured with immunoSEQ multiplex PCR; TCRdb has only the in-frame clones, and not every one. Among over 200,000 clones listed, over 80% were seen once. Source material: peripheral blood. These receptors were taken from a man between 25 and 39 years old with COVID-19, enrolled during active disease.

This sequence joins TRBV19 and TRBJ1-4; D not certain. The length of the CDR3 is 16 residues. CDR1 LNHDA and CDR2 SQIVND come from the germline V gene (reference sequence). V lost 3 bases and J 1 base, leaving 12 bases between the germline ends. CDR3 nucleotide sequence: TGTGCCAGTAGTATTATCGGGGAAGAAACTAATGAAAAACTGTTTTTT. This codes for CASSIIGEETNEKLFF. The entire variable domain, with the rest obtained from reference TRBV19 and TRBJ1-4, is as follows: DGGITQSPKYLFRKEGQNVTLSCEQNLNHDAMYWYRQDPGQGLRLIYYSQIVNDFQKGDIAEGYSVSREKKESFPLTVTSAQKNPTAFYLCASSIIGEETNEKLFFGSGTQLSVL.

This chain connects TRBV7-2 to TRBJ1-5, with TRBD1 matching 8 bases. There are 17 residues in the CDR3. V shed 5 bases, J shed 7 bases, and the junction held 16 bases outside the gene matches. CDR1 is SGHTA, CDR2 FQGNSA, per germline. The CDR3, as DNA: TGTGCCAGCAGCCCACATGGACGGGACAGGCACCCCCAGCCCCAGCATTTT. Translating gives CASSPHGRDRHPQPQHF.

The chain links TRBV3-1 (or the pseudogene TRBV3-2) to TRBJ2-2, with D possibly matching TRBD2 (7 bases). The CDR3 spans 16 residues. V gave up 3 bases and J gave up 3 bases, with 14 bases separating them. The V gene's germline CDR1 is LGHDT and CDR2 YNNKEL (reference sequence). The CDR3 sequence is CASSHMAGADTGELFF. DNA for the CDR3: TGTGCCAGCAGCCATATGGCGGGGGCCGACACCGGGGAGCTGTTTTTT.

This chain uses TRBV6-5 with TRBJ2-2, with a weak D call TRBD1 (6 bases). The germline CDR1 and CDR2 sequences are MNHEY and SVGAGI. The CDR3 spans 14 residues. The V gene lost 9 bases and the J gene lost 5 bases, with 16 bases spanning the gap. The CDR3 nucleotides read TGTGCCAGTTGGGGGCAGAGTTGGACCGGGGAGCTGTTTTTT. Translating it yields CASWGQSWTGELFF.

The gene calls are TRBV18 and TRBJ2-5; TRBD1 matches 7 bases. Unmatched junction bases numbered 14, after V lost 5 bases and J lost 5 bases. The CDR3 consists of 16 residues. Germline V lookup: CDR1 KGHSH, CDR2 LQKENI. The CDR3 nucleotides read TGTGCCAGCTCAGGAGCCGGGACAGCAGGTTTGGAGACCCAGTACTTC. This sequence encodes CASSGAGTAGLETQYF.

DNA for the CDR3: TGTGCCTGGAGGGTATCGGGGGGCGTCTACAATGAGCAGTTCTTC. It translates to CAWRVSGGVYNEQFF. V and J are TRBV30 and TRBJ2-1; possibly TRBD2 for D (7 bases). V dropped 3 bases and J dropped 3 bases, with 15 bases sitting between them. Per germline, CDR1 GTSNPN and CDR2 SVGIG (reference sequence). This CDR3 is built from 15 residues.

V and J are TRBV28 and TRBJ2-7; D unclear. CDR1 is MDHEN, CDR2 SYDVKM, per germline. V was trimmed by 2 bases and J by 1 base, leaving 6 bases between them. The CDR3 covers 13 residues. The CDR3 DNA is TGTGCCAGCAGTTTAGGGCAGTCCTACGAGCAGTACTTC. Translation gives CASSLGQSYEQYF.

The J gene is TRBJ2-1, the V gene TRBV4-3, with D possibly TRBD2 on 5 matching bases. Germline V CDR1 and CDR2: LGHNA, YSLEER. The CDR3 is 14 amino acids. V gave up 4 bases and J gave up 9 bases, with 16 bases separating them. As DNA, the CDR3 is TGCGCCAGCAGCCGCCTACTAGGTACGATTGAGCAGTTCTTC. Its translation: CASSRLLGTIEQFF.

The chain recombines TRBV6-2 or TRBV6-3 with TRBJ1-6; 7 bases fit TRBD1. This CDR3 region has 15 residues. Trimming removed 0 bases from V and 11 bases from J; junction bases left unmatched: 7. Germline V gene sequence: CDR1 MNHEY, CDR2 SVGEGT. CDR3 loop: CASSYSATGNAPLHF. CDR3 nucleotides: TGTGCCAGCAGTTACTCTGCGACAGGGAATGCACCCCTCCACTTT.

J is TRBJ2-3 and V is TRBV5-1, with 9 bases lining up with TRBD1. This CDR3 comprises 14 residues. CDR1 SGHRS and CDR2 YFSETQ come from the germline V gene. Trimming took 7 bases from V and 6 from J; bases not matched to a gene: 9. The CDR3 loop reads CASYRQGVSDTQYF. The CDR3 DNA follows: TGCGCCAGCTACCGACAGGGGGTCTCGGATACGCAGTATTTT.

The chain carries TRBV7-9 and TRBJ1-4; 9 nucleotides agree with TRBD1. The CDR3 sequence is 16 residues long. Germline V gene lookup returns CDR1 SEHNR and CDR2 FQNEAQ (reference sequence). The V segment lost 3 bases and the J segment 6 bases; nucleotides outside the gene matches: 8. The CDR3 sequence: CASSFIGTGSDEKLFF. The CDR3 DNA is TGTGCCAGCAGCTTCATAGGGACAGGGAGCGATGAAAAACTGTTTTTT. Full variable domain (rest looked up from reference TRBV7-9 and TRBJ1-4): DTGVSQNPRHKITKRGQNVTFRCDPISEHNRLYWYRQTLGQGPEFLTYFQNEAQLEKSRLLSDRFSAERPKGSFSTLEIQRTEQGDSAMYLCASSFIGTGSDEKLFFGSGTQLSVL.

The CDR3 loop is CASSNPRTGPSYNEQFF. The CDR3 bases are TGCGCCAGCAGTAATCCAAGGACAGGGCCTTCCTACAATGAGCAGTTCTTC. V and J are TRBV4-1 and TRBJ2-1, with 8 bases identical to TRBD1. Per germline, CDR1 MGHRA and CDR2 YSYEKL. There are 17 residues in the CDR3. V shed 6 bases, J shed 1 base, and the junction held 11 bases outside the gene matches.

The rearrangement uses TRBV7-2 and TRBJ2-1, with TRBD1 as a possible D gene (6 bases). The germline V and J ends were trimmed by 2 bases and 6 bases, with 11 bases remaining between them. This CDR3 region has 14 residues. CDR1 and CDR2 (germline): SGHTA, FQGNSA. The CDR3 bases are TGTGCCAGCAGCTTAAATTCCAGGGGCAATGAGCAGTTCTTC. This sequence encodes CASSLNSRGNEQFF. The entire variable domain, with the rest obtained from reference TRBV7-2 and TRBJ2-1, is as follows: GAGVSQSPSNKVTEKGKDVELRCDPISGHTALYWYRQSLGQGLEFLIYFQGNSAPDKSGLPSDRFSAERTGGSVSTLTIQRTQQEDSAVYLCASSLNSRGNEQFFGPGTRLTVL.

V usage is TRBV28 and J usage is TRBJ1-1, with D tentatively TRBD1 (5 bases). Germline CDR1 MDHEN, CDR2 SYDVKM. V lost 5 bases and J 0 bases, leaving 13 bases between the germline ends. The CDR3 covers 15 residues. CDR3 sequence reads: CASSTPIRVNTEAFF. The CDR3 bases are TGTGCCAGCAGTACGCCCATCAGGGTGAACACTGAAGCTTTCTTT.